What follows describes a single T cell receptor (beta chain). This entry is derived from a study of blood T cells in healthy people across ages. V was shortened by 6 bases and J by 4 bases, with 9 bases between the two germline ends. Germline loops: CDR1 SQVTM, CDR2 ANQGSEA. This CDR3 comprises 12 residues. Using a J-beta primer mix together with a sample-barcoded 5' primer, a second PCR was run for roughly 6 to 12 cycles. Each CDR3 protein is one row after TCRdb ran MiXCR on the 5' RACE reads. The table lists 1.2 million to 1.5 million distinct CDR3 sequences, 42% of them singletons. Sequencing was performed on blood. This chain connects TRBV29-1 to TRBJ1-4; the D is unclear. The sequence was collected from a woman aged 18-29 years in good health. The CDR3: CSVPEGNEKLFF. The CDR3 region has the DNA TGCAGCGTACCTGAGGGTAATGAAAAACTGTTTTTT.